One and the same sample provided the 22 T cell receptor beta chains below, sequenced in a study of early T cells in non-severe SARS-CoV-2 infection (dated by TCRdb to about 2021). Libraries were built with 5' RACE. Sequencing used a NextSeq 500. Through fastp at Q25 and MiXCR, TCRdb rebuilt clones from the public reads, retaining in-frame beta chains. Records with the same CDR3 protein are collapsed into one entry carrying the most frequent genes and DNA. The sample records over 90,000 distinct CDR3 sequences, around 12% of which are singletons. The ten largest clones represent 5.5% to 7% of the sample. The sample taken for sequencing was whole blood. The source of these receptors is an adult who was a healthcare worker with PCR-confirmed SARS-CoV-2 infection or an uninfected control (not recorded which).

The V gene is TRBV28, the J gene TRBJ2-7, with 11 bases matching TRBD2. The CDR3 has 15 amino acids. Germline CDR1 is MDHEN and CDR2 is SYDVKM. J was trimmed by 6 bases and V by 3 bases; bases with no gene match: 7. The CDR3, as DNA: TGTGCCAGCAGTTTTAATAGCGGGAGGGCCTCCGAGCAGTACTTC. Protein product: CASSFNSGRASEQYF.

This clonotype was picked up many times. The V call is TRBV6-5, the J call TRBJ2-1; D remains ambiguous. The V end was cut by 6 bases, the J end by 8 bases, with 17 bases between. Germline V CDR1 and CDR2: MNHEY, SVGAGI. This CDR3 has 14 residues. The CDR3 sequence is CASRVTESADEQFF. The CDR3 DNA reads as TGTGCCAGCAGAGTTACAGAGTCGGCGGATGAGCAGTTCTTC.

This chain links TRBV2 with TRBJ2-3, with 9 bases identical to TRBD2. V gave up 4 bases and J gave up 2 bases; unmatched junction bases: 4. This CDR3 is built from 15 residues. Looked up from germline, CDR1 is SNHLY and CDR2 is FYNNEI. CDR3: CASSGQREVTDTQYF. The CDR3 nucleotides are TGTGCCAGCAGTGGGCAGCGGGAGGTCACAGATACGCAGTATTTT.

In its sample, this clonotype was seen many times. V gene TRBV11-2 combines with J gene TRBJ1-4; perhaps TRBD1 as D (5 bases). CDR1 and CDR2 (germline): SGHAT, FQNNGV. The CDR3 is made up of 15 amino acids. V was cut by 1 base and J by 5 bases, with 11 bases left in between. The CDR3 protein is CASSLVGAGNEKLFF. The CDR3, as DNA: TGTGCCAGCAGCTTAGTCGGGGCAGGCAATGAAAAACTGTTTTTT.

This clonotype was recorded a few times. The CDR3: CASSTRSGRAPDTQYF. The CDR3 bases are TGCGCCAGCAGCACCCGTAGCGGGAGGGCCCCAGATACGCAGTATTTT. This rearrangement joins TRBV4-3 to TRBJ2-3; TRBD2 aligns across 11 bases. The V segment lost 5 bases and the J segment 4 bases; nucleotides outside the gene matches: 8. The CDR3 sequence is 16 residues long. Germline V CDR1 and CDR2: LGHNA, YSLEER.

The chain carries TRBV9 and TRBJ1-6; tentatively, D is TRBD1 (5 bases). The CDR3 covers 16 residues. Between the trimmed V and J ends, which lost 0 bases and 7 bases, there was a span of 14 bases. Germline CDR1 reads SGDLS; CDR2 reads YYNGEE. In nucleotides, the CDR3 is TGTGCCAGCAGCGTAGAGGCACAGGTCACGAATTCACCCCTCCACTTT. The encoded protein is CASSVEAQVTNSPLHF. Based on the CDR3 plus reference TRBV9 and TRBJ1-6, the full variable domain is DSGVTQTPKHLITATGQRVTLRCSPRSGDLSVYWYQQSLDQGLQFLIQYYNGEERAKGNILERFSAQQFPDLHSELNLSSLELGDSALYFCASSVEAQVTNSPLHFGNGTRLTVT.

This chain connects TRBV14 to TRBJ2-1; D is perhaps TRBD2 (7 bases). The CDR3 is made up of 15 amino acids. V was shortened by 5 bases and J by 9 bases, with 20 bases between the two germline ends. Looked up from germline, CDR1 is SGHDN and CDR2 is FVKESK. The CDR3 loop is CASSSRDYPGAEQFF. The CDR3 coding sequence is TGTGCCAGCAGCTCCCGGGACTACCCGGGGGCTGAGCAGTTCTTC.

This clonotype was counted at least ten times. The CDR3 loop reads CASSYPSGRSSYNEQFF. DNA for the CDR3: TGTGCCAGCAGCTACCCTAGCGGGAGGTCCTCCTACAATGAGCAGTTCTTC. V is TRBV7-9 and J is TRBJ2-1; 11 bases agree with TRBD2. V gave up 4 bases and J gave up 0 bases; unmatched junction bases: 5. Per germline, CDR1 SEHNR and CDR2 FQNEAQ (reference sequence). The CDR3 has 17 residues.

The V gene is TRBV12-3 or TRBV12-4, the J gene TRBJ1-1, with a tentative D call TRBD1 (5 bases). Trimming pared 4 bases from V and 5 bases from J, leaving 11 bases between. The CDR3 has 13 residues. The CDR3: CASSSGGLTEAFF. Written as DNA, the CDR3 is TGTGCCAGCAGTTCGGGGGGGTTGACTGAAGCTTTCTTT.

At least ten counts were recorded for this clonotype. The rearrangement links TRBV19 to TRBJ1-5; unclear D gene. V dropped 10 bases and J dropped 2 bases, with 21 bases sitting between them. Per germline, CDR1 LNHDA and CDR2 SQIVND (reference sequence). This CDR3 is built from 16 residues. The CDR3 region is CATQSSITWGNQPQHF. The CDR3 DNA sequence: TGTGCCACCCAGTCTTCGATCACCTGGGGCAATCAGCCCCAGCATTTT.

This clonotype was seen ten or more times. The V and J genes are TRBV28 and TRBJ2-4; 9 positions agree with TRBD1. Germline-derived CDR1 and CDR2 are MDHEN and SYDVKM. The CDR3 sequence is 16 residues long. V gave up 6 bases and J gave up 0 bases; unmatched junction bases: 6. The CDR3 here is CASSPGTGLAKNIQYF. As DNA, the CDR3 is TGTGCCAGCAGCCCCGGGACAGGGCTAGCCAAAAACATTCAGTACTTC.

The chain couples TRBV6-4 to TRBJ2-3, with TRBD2 matching over 7 bases. CDR1 and CDR2 from the germline V gene are MRHNA and SNTAGT. The CDR3 consists of 15 residues. Trimming took 3 bases from V and 5 from J; bases not matched to a gene: 8. The CDR3, as DNA: TGTGCCAGCAGTGATGAAGCGGGGAACCAAGATACGCAGTATTTT. Translating it yields CASSDEAGNQDTQYF.

The chain is built from TRBV7-2 and TRBJ1-1; possible D gene TRBD1, 6 bases. Looked up from germline, CDR1 is SGHTA and CDR2 is FQGNSA. The V gene lost 3 bases and the J gene lost 5 bases, with 16 bases spanning the gap. The CDR3 sequence is 15 residues long. The DNA of the CDR3 is TGTGCCAGCAGCTTGGAGGGGGTAGGAAAAACTGAAGCTTTCTTT. Its translation is CASSLEGVGKTEAFF. Supplemented by reference TRBV7-2 and TRBJ1-1, the full variable domain reads GAGVSQSPSNKVTEKGKDVELRCDPISGHTALYWYRQSLGQGLEFLIYFQGNSAPDKSGLPSDRFSAERTGGSVSTLTIQRTQQEDSAVYLCASSLEGVGKTEAFFGQGTRLTVV.

This clonotype has a count of ten or more. This chain uses TRBV14 with TRBJ2-7; 10 nucleotides align to TRBD2. J lost 7 bases, V lost 4 bases, and 4 bases had no gene match. The CDR3 length is 13 residues. Germline CDR1 and CDR2: SGHDN and FVKESK. The DNA of the CDR3 is TGTGCCAGCAGCCGGCTAGCGGGAGCTGAGCAGTACTTC. Protein product: CASSRLAGAEQYF. Looking up the rest from reference TRBV14 and TRBJ2-7 gives the full variable domain: EAGVTQFPSHSVIEKGQTVTLRCDPISGHDNLYWYRRVMGKEIKFLLHFVKESKQDESGMPNNRFLAERTGGTYSTLKVQPAELEDSGVYFCASSRLAGAEQYFGPGTRLTVT.

This clonotype appeared many times. The chain joins TRBV15 to TRBJ1-6, with TRBD1 identical over 7 bases. The V and J ends lost 7 bases and 10 bases, in that order; junction bases with no gene match: 13. The CDR3 length is 15 residues. Per germline, CDR1 LNHNV and CDR2 YYDKDF (reference sequence). The CDR3 nucleotides are TGTGCCACCACCGATCTACAGGGGCTATGGTCACCCCTCCACTTT. Its translation: CATTDLQGLWSPLHF.

This clonotype was picked up many times. The chain employs TRBV4-1 and TRBJ2-1; TRBD1 aligns across 7 bases. Unmatched junction bases numbered 2, after V lost 0 bases and J lost 9 bases. The CDR3 has 13 residues. CDR1 and CDR2 from the germline V gene are MGHRA and YSYEKL. This CDR3 reads CASSQDRGREQFF. DNA of the CDR3: TGCGCCAGCAGCCAAGATAGGGGGCGTGAGCAGTTCTTC.

V and J are TRBV11-2 and TRBJ2-2; TRBD2 matches 16 bases. CDR1 SGHAT and CDR2 FQNNGV come from the germline V gene. The CDR3 is 16 amino acids. The V gene end was trimmed by 6 bases and the J gene end by 4 bases; junction bases not matched to a gene: 2. The CDR3, as DNA: TGTGCCAGCAGGGGACTAGCGGGAGGGATCACCGGGGAGCTGTTTTTT. Translated: CASRGLAGGITGELFF.

This clonotype turned up a few times. The chain has TRBV20-1 and TRBJ2-5; TRBD1 is a possible D gene (5 bases). V lost 6 bases to trimming and J lost 3 bases, with 17 bases between them. This CDR3 contains 14 residues. Germline V gives CDR1 DFQATT, CDR2 SNEGSKA (reference sequence). In nucleotides, the CDR3 is TGCAGTGCCCTGATGGGGCATTACGAAGAGACCCAGTACTTC. It encodes CSALMGHYEETQYF.

The chain recombines TRBV28 with TRBJ2-3; TRBD2 matches 8 bases. Germline V gene sequence: CDR1 MDHEN, CDR2 SYDVKM. The CDR3 covers 14 residues. The V gene end was trimmed by 8 bases and the J gene end by 4 bases; junction bases not matched to a gene: 8. CDR3 in amino acids: CASRGTSSSDTQYF. The CDR3 region has the DNA TGTGCCAGCCGAGGGACTAGTTCTTCAGATACGCAGTATTTT.

This rearrangement joins TRBV6-5 to TRBJ2-7, with TRBD2 matching over 7 bases. The CDR3 has 14 amino acids. With V trimmed by 0 bases and J by 4 bases, 3 bases remained unmatched. CDR1 and CDR2 (germline): MNHEY, SVGAGI. CDR3 loop: CASSYSREYYEQYF. For the CDR3, the DNA is TGTGCCAGCAGTTACTCGCGGGAGTATTACGAGCAGTACTTC.

There are many counts of this clonotype. J is TRBJ2-1 and V is TRBV2; no clear D gene. CDR1 is SNHLY, CDR2 FYNNEI, per germline. The CDR3 runs 13 residues. Trimming removed 11 bases at V and 5 bases at J, with 16 bases between. CDR3 protein: CAPSVEIHNEQFF. For the CDR3, the DNA is TGTGCCCCGAGTGTGGAAATACACAATGAGCAGTTCTTC.

V and J are TRBV12-3 or TRBV12-4 and TRBJ2-5, with 7 bases fitting TRBD1. V was pared by 3 bases and J by 5 bases, with 3 bases of the junction left unmatched. This CDR3 contains 13 residues. The CDR3 DNA reads TGTGCCAGCAGTTTTTCCAGGGGGGAGACCCAGTACTTC. This gives the protein CASSFSRGETQYF.